What follows are 28 T cell receptor beta chains derived from one specimen sequenced in a study of OX40 agonist ivuxolimab in advanced cancers. Sequencing used immunoSEQ multiplex PCR; TCRdb keeps in-frame clones, though not all of them. Of around 21,000 clones listed, 70% to 90% are singletons. The sequences come from CD4+ or CD8+ T cells sorted from blood, collected in a trial of the OX40 agonist ivuxolimab. Receptors originate from an adult with an advanced solid tumor such as melanoma, head and neck, liver or kidney cancer.

This chain joins TRBV5-1 and TRBJ1-5; D is uncertain. The CDR3 loop spans 13 amino acids. The V gene's germline CDR1 is SGHRS and CDR2 YFSETQ. V was pared by 0 bases and J by 6 bases, with 7 bases between. The CDR3: CASSLAGSQPQHF. CDR3 bases: TGCGCCAGCAGCTTGGCCGGGTCTCAGCCCCAGCATTTT. Combining the CDR3 with reference TRBV5-1 and TRBJ1-5 gives the whole variable domain KAGVTQTPRYLIKTRGQQVTLSCSPISGHRSVSWYQQTPGQGLQFLFEYFSETQRNKGNFPGRFSGRQFSNSRSEMNVSTLELGDSALYLCASSLAGSQPQHFGDGTRLSIL.

This clone was detected only once. The chain employs TRBV10-3 and TRBJ2-5; D perhaps matches TRBD2 (5 bases). Trimming stripped 5 bases from V and 7 bases from J, with 11 bases between. The CDR3 covers 12 residues. Germline-derived CDR1 and CDR2 are ENHRY and SYGVKD. Here the CDR3 reads CAISLDEGTQYF. The CDR3 nucleotides are TGTGCCATCAGTCTGGACGAGGGGACCCAGTACTTC.

The chain combines TRBV29-1 with TRBJ1-2; D not certain. Germline CDR1 SQVTM, CDR2 ANQGSEA. Trimming removed 3 bases at V and 6 bases at J, with 17 bases between. The CDR3 covers 14 residues. CDR3 coding DNA: TGCAGCGTTGAGGGCCGTGAAATTCCGGATGGCTACACCTTC. It yields the protein CSVEGREIPDGYTF.

J is TRBJ2-3 and V is TRBV9; the D is unclear. Trimming left V 3 bases short and J 0 bases short, with 14 bases between. The CDR3 is 16 residues long. CDR1 is SGDLS, CDR2 YYNGEE, per germline. The CDR3 loop reads CASSASLESSTDTQYF. The CDR3 nucleotides are TGTGCCAGCAGCGCGTCGTTAGAGTCTAGCACAGATACGCAGTATTTT. The whole variable domain, remainder taken from reference TRBV9 and TRBJ2-3, is DSGVTQTPKHLITATGQRVTLRCSPRSGDLSVYWYQQSLDQGLQFLIQYYNGEERAKGNILERFSAQQFPDLHSELNLSSLELGDSALYFCASSASLESSTDTQYFGPGTRLTVL.

This clone was counted between two and nine times. The rearrangement uses TRBV11-2 and TRBJ2-3; 11 nucleotides line up with TRBD1. The CDR3 is 14 residues long. CDR1 SGHAT and CDR2 FQNNGV come from the germline V gene. The V and J ends lost 4 bases and 3 bases, in that order; junction bases with no gene match: 0. CDR3 sequence: CASSWDRGTDTQYF. The CDR3, as DNA: TGTGCCAGCAGCTGGGACAGGGGGACAGATACGCAGTATTTT. Full variable domain (outside the CDR3, taken from reference TRBV11-2 and TRBJ2-3): EAGVAQSPRYKIIEKRQSVAFWCNPISGHATLYWYQQILGQGPKLLIQFQNNGVVDDSQLPKDRFSAERLKGVDSTLKIQPAKLEDSAVYLCASSWDRGTDTQYFGPGTRLTVL.

The chain uses TRBV15 and TRBJ2-1; D is perhaps TRBD1 (5 bases). Germline V gives CDR1 LNHNV, CDR2 YYDKDF (reference sequence). This CDR3 is 13 amino acids long. With 7 bases removed from V and 0 bases from J, the gap between germline ends came to 7 bases. This CDR3 reads CATTRDSYNEQFF. CDR3 coding DNA: TGTGCCACCACCAGGGACTCCTACAATGAGCAGTTCTTC.

The gene calls are TRBV28 and TRBJ2-1; D gene ambiguous. CDR3 size: 12 residues. From germline, CDR1 is MDHEN and CDR2 SYDVKM. V lost 5 bases to trimming and J lost 14 bases, with 16 bases between them. This CDR3 reads CASSVDSSKEFF. The CDR3 DNA follows: TGTGCCAGCAGTGTTGACTCTTCGAAGGAGTTCTTC.

V usage is TRBV27 and J usage is TRBJ2-5, with D uncertain. In germline, CDR1 is MNHEY, CDR2 SMNVEV (reference sequence). With 3 bases removed from V and 0 bases from J, the gap between germline ends came to 8 bases. This CDR3 region has 14 residues. The CDR3 loop is CASSFLPYQETQYF. The CDR3 bases are TGTGCCAGCAGTTTTCTCCCGTACCAAGAGACCCAGTACTTC.

The chain links TRBV27 to TRBJ1-6; tentative D call: TRBD1 (5 bases). V was trimmed by 1 base and J by 8 bases, leaving 21 bases between them. Germline V gives CDR1 MNHEY, CDR2 SMNVEV (reference sequence). The CDR3 has 18 amino acids. Here the CDR3 DNA reads TGTGCCAGCAGTTTATGGGGCTTTGGAAGCCGAGAGTATTCACCCCTCCACTTT. It yields the protein CASSLWGFGSREYSPLHF.

The V gene is TRBV11-2, the J gene TRBJ1-2; D is undetermined. This CDR3 has 13 residues. The germline CDR1 and CDR2 sequences are SGHAT and FQNNGV. The V gene lost 5 bases and the J gene lost 4 bases, with 11 bases spanning the gap. CDR3 protein: CASSLPTAYGYTF. DNA for the CDR3: TGTGCCAGCAGCCTCCCGACGGCCTATGGCTACACCTTC.

The table lists this clone with a count of one. The gene calls are TRBV5-6 and TRBJ1-5, with D uncertain. V lost 0 bases, J lost 3 bases, and 10 bases lay in between. This CDR3 has 15 residues. Germline V gene lookup returns CDR1 SGHDT and CDR2 YYEEEE. CDR3 sequence: CASSLAWQHNQPQHF. In DNA, the CDR3 is TGTGCCAGCAGCTTGGCCTGGCAGCACAATCAGCCCCAGCATTTT.

This chain connects TRBV21-1 to TRBJ2-7. TRBV21-1 is shown as a pseudogene. The length of the CDR3 is 10 residues. For the CDR3, the DNA is TGTGCCAGCGACCCGTCCGAGCAGTACTTC. Its protein is CASDPSEQYF.

The rearrangement links TRBV5-6 to TRBJ2-3; D may be TRBD2 (6 bases). The CDR3 totals 15 residues. CDR1 and CDR2 (germline): SGHDT, YYEEEE. Trimming pared 1 base from V and 2 bases from J, leaving 11 bases between. The CDR3 loop reads CASSLIAAYTDTQYF. The CDR3 bases are TGTGCCAGCAGCTTGATAGCGGCGTACACAGATACGCAGTATTTT. Looking up the rest from reference TRBV5-6 and TRBJ2-3 gives the full variable domain: DAGVTQSPTHLIKTRGQQVTLRCSPKSGHDTVSWYQQALGQGPQFIFQYYEEEERQRGNFPDRFSGHQFPNYSSELNVNALLLGDSALYLCASSLIAAYTDTQYFGPGTRLTVL.

J is TRBJ1-2 and V is TRBV28; D is uncertain. The CDR3 consists of 11 residues. Trimming cost V 4 bases and J 7 bases, with 7 bases left between them. CDR1 MDHEN and CDR2 SYDVKM come from the germline V gene. CDR3 nucleotides: TGTGCCAGCAGTTCGGACGGTGGCTACACCTTC. This gives the protein CASSSDGGYTF.

This clone has just one count. The chain uses TRBV11-2 and TRBJ1-1; D may be TRBD1 (5 bases). This CDR3 comprises 16 residues. V gave up 5 bases and J gave up 0 bases, with 16 bases separating them. Germline CDR1 and CDR2: SGHAT and FQNNGV. The CDR3 bases are TGTGCCAGCAGCCCAGGGTCGGGGTTACTGAACACTGAAGCTTTCTTT. This sequence encodes CASSPGSGLLNTEAFF.

Of note for this clone: The same CDR3 can be traced to other DNA sequences in this sample. The V call is TRBV27, the J call TRBJ2-5; no definite D call. CDR3 size: 12 residues. CDR1 and CDR2 (germline): MNHEY, SMNVEV (reference sequence). V lost 2 bases and J 4 bases, leaving 5 bases between the germline ends. CDR3 loop: CASSLGRETQYF. The CDR3 coding sequence is TGTGCCAGCAGTTTAGGCCGAGAGACCCAGTACTTC.

The chain combines TRBV19 with TRBJ2-6, with D hard to call. The CDR3 runs 14 residues. V lost 6 bases and J lost 4, with 10 bases in between. Germline CDR1 is LNHDA and CDR2 is SQIVND (reference sequence). DNA of the CDR3: TGTGCCAGTAGCCCCGTGGCCGGGGCCAACGTCCTGACTTTC. Residues: CASSPVAGANVLTF.

This chain uses TRBV6-9 with TRBJ2-7, with 9 bases aligning to TRBD1. Unmatched junction bases numbered 5, after V lost 6 bases and J lost 2 bases. CDR3 length: 14 amino acids. Germline CDR1 reads MNHGY; CDR2 reads SVAAGI. The CDR3 coding sequence is TGTGCCAGCAGCGTTGGACAGGGGCCCTACGAGCAGTACTTC. This sequence encodes CASSVGQGPYEQYF.

The sample holds one count of this clone. V and J are TRBV6-5 and TRBJ1-1; D is perhaps TRBD1 (5 bases). V dropped 7 bases and J dropped 3 bases, with 12 bases sitting between them. CDR1 MNHEY and CDR2 SVGAGI come from the germline V gene. This CDR3 has 13 residues. CDR3 bases: TGTGCCAGCATCGGGGGGAGGGACACTGAAGCTTTCTTT. It translates to CASIGGRDTEAFF.

J is TRBJ2-7 and V is TRBV7-2; weak D call: TRBD2 (6 bases). From germline, CDR1 is SGHTA and CDR2 FQGNSA. This CDR3 has 13 amino acids. Trimming removed 3 bases at V and 3 bases at J, with 9 bases between. The CDR3 is CASSFGSGYEQYF. The CDR3 nucleotides read TGTGCCAGCAGCTTCGGTAGCGGCTACGAGCAGTACTTC.

The genes are TRBV7-6 and TRBJ2-7; D is uncertain. The germline V gene has CDR1 SGHVS and CDR2 FNYEAQ. V shed 1 base and J shed 4 bases, with 11 bases lying between them. The CDR3 is 14 amino acids. DNA for the CDR3: TGTGCCAGCAGCTTAGGTGGGATAGGGTACGAGCAGTACTTC. This gives the protein CASSLGGIGYEQYF. The full variable domain, in which reference TRBV7-6 and TRBJ2-7 provide the parts outside the CDR3, is GAGVSQSPRYKVTKRGQDVALRCDPISGHVSLYWYRQALGQGPEFLTYFNYEAQQDKSGLPNDRFSAERPEGSISTLTIQRTEQRDSAMYRCASSLGGIGYEQYFGPGTRLTVT.

This clone is judged medium-sized. V usage is TRBV4-2 and J usage is TRBJ2-7; D could derive from TRBD1 or TRBD2 (6 bases each). CDR1 LGHNA and CDR2 YNFKEQ come from the germline V gene. Trimming took 2 bases from V and 2 from J, leaving 16 bases between them. This CDR3 contains 16 residues. The CDR3 region has the DNA TGTGCCAGCAGCCAAAGTGCGGAGGGGGTTCCCTACGAGCAGTACTTC. The encoded protein is CASSQSAEGVPYEQYF.

V gene TRBV23-1 combines with J gene TRBJ2-7; D not certain. TRBV23-1 is recorded as an ORF, its role being uncertain. The CDR3 is made up of 14 amino acids. V was cut by 0 bases and J by 3 bases, with 9 bases left in between. Here the CDR3 reads CASSQSGKHYEQYF. The CDR3 coding sequence is TGCGCCAGCAGTCAATCAGGGAAACACTACGAGCAGTACTTC.

This chain links TRBV7-9 with TRBJ1-4; no definite D call. Per the germline V gene, CDR1 is SEHNR and CDR2 is FQNEAQ (reference sequence). V lost 4 bases and J 10 bases, leaving 28 bases between the germline ends. This CDR3 is 18 amino acids long. In DNA, the CDR3 is TGTGCCAGCAGCTCCTCGACGCCGTCCCCCTTTGTCCGCGGAAAACTGTTTTTT. Amino acid sequence: CASSSSTPSPFVRGKLFF.

This clone showed up just once. A read error may account for a junction end that differs from germline. This chain joins TRBV28 and TRBJ2-2; 7 bases match TRBD2. The CDR3 is 14 amino acids. In germline, CDR1 is MDHEN, CDR2 SYDVKM. The CDR3 nucleotides read TGTGCCGGCAGTTCCGGGACTAATACCGGGGAGCTGTTTTTT. This translates into CAGSSGTNTGELFF.

The genes are TRBV27 and TRBJ1-4; 8 nucleotides align to TRBD1. CDR1 MNHEY and CDR2 SMNVEV come from the germline V gene (reference sequence). CDR3 length equals 13 residues. Germline trimming cut 4 bases from V and 5 bases from J; bases unmatched to any gene: 0. In DNA, the CDR3 is TGTGCCAGCAGTTGGACAGGGAATGAAAAACTGTTTTTT. Residues: CASSWTGNEKLFF.

This clone was picked up one time. The V call is TRBV4-2, the J call TRBJ2-7; no reliable D call. Germline CDR1 is LGHNA and CDR2 is YNFKEQ. The CDR3 spans 16 residues. The ends were cut back, 0 bases at V and 2 bases at J, with 14 bases in the middle. Here the CDR3 reads CASSQDPGIGTYEQYF. The CDR3 nucleotides are TGTGCCAGCAGCCAAGATCCTGGTATTGGAACCTACGAGCAGTACTTC.

The chain joins TRBV5-8 to TRBJ1-3; 7 positions agree with TRBD1. J gave up 2 bases and V 2 bases, and 1 base lay outside the gene matches. The germline V gene encodes CDR1 SGHTS and CDR2 YDEGEE. CDR3 length equals 14 residues. The CDR3 nucleotides read TGTGCCAGCAGCTTCGGGACAGCTGGAAACACCATATATTTT. As protein: CASSFGTAGNTIYF.